The next 27 T cell receptor beta chains were all read from a single sample in a study of blood T cell repertoires in COVID-19. Some clones are missing from TCRdb's copy, which holds only in-frame ones; the method was immunoSEQ multiplex PCR. Here the sample spans about 120,000 clones, approximately 87% being singletons. Sequencing was done on a sample of peripheral blood. Source of these receptors: a woman in her 70s with acute or convalescent COVID-19.

The chain combines TRBV6-1 with TRBJ2-1, with D unresolved. CDR1 MNHNS and CDR2 SASEGT come from the germline V gene. This CDR3 has 12 amino acids. V was clipped by 2 bases and J by 9 bases, with 8 bases between them. Here the CDR3 reads CASSESGPEQFF. Written as DNA, the CDR3 is TGTGCCAGCAGTGAAAGTGGGCCTGAGCAGTTCTTC.

Comment on this clone: Germline is not matched at one junction end, which may reflect a read error. The J gene is TRBJ1-2, the V gene TRBV6-5, with TRBD1 as a possible D gene (5 bases). CDR3 size: 15 residues. Germline-derived CDR1 and CDR2 are MNHEY and SVGAGI. In nucleotides, the CDR3 is TGTGCCAGCAGGAGCCACGGACACCAAAACTCTGGCTACACCTTC. Translation gives CASRSHGHQNSGYTF.

The V gene is TRBV9, the J gene TRBJ2-7; 9 bases fit TRBD1. The V gene's germline CDR1 is SGDLS and CDR2 YYNGEE. Trimming removed 4 bases from V and 2 bases from J; junction bases left unmatched: 4. The CDR3 is made up of 14 amino acids. CDR3 in DNA: TGTGCCAGCAGCTCCGGGACAGGGCCCTACGAGCAGTACTTC. It encodes CASSSGTGPYEQYF.

This clone was detected a few times. V usage is TRBV19 and J usage is TRBJ1-1; D not certain. This CDR3 contains 18 residues. The V end lost 5 bases, the J end lost 4 bases, and 26 bases lay between the germline ends. Germline CDR1 reads LNHDA; CDR2 reads SQIVND (reference sequence). CDR3: CASSLLISTPVAGTEAFF. CDR3 DNA sequence: TGTGCCAGTAGTCTCCTCATATCGACGCCTGTTGCGGGCACTGAAGCTTTCTTT.

V is TRBV9 and J is TRBJ2-3; 7 positions match TRBD1. Germline V gives CDR1 SGDLS, CDR2 YYNGEE. The CDR3 loop spans 16 amino acids. The trim removed 1 base at V and 8 bases at J, leaving 13 bases unmatched. This CDR3 is CASSVSGTQSGGTQYF. The CDR3 DNA is TGTGCCAGCAGCGTATCTGGCACGCAATCAGGGGGTACGCAGTATTTT.

As regards this clone: Other nucleotide sequences in the sample specify the same CDR3. The chain employs TRBV5-1 and TRBJ1-1; D gene ambiguous. This CDR3 is built from 12 residues. Germline V gene data show CDR1 as SGHRS and CDR2 as YFSETQ. Trimming stripped 4 bases from V and 1 base from J, with 5 bases between. In DNA, the CDR3 is TGCGCCAGCAGCCGCGGGAACACTGAAGCTTTCTTT. Residues: CASSRGNTEAFF.

This clone was found once. This chain links TRBV11-2 with TRBJ2-7; tentative D call: TRBD1 (6 bases). V lost 2 bases, J lost 3 bases, and 11 bases lay in between. Germline V gives CDR1 SGHAT, CDR2 FQNNGV. The CDR3 has 14 amino acids. For the CDR3, the DNA is TGTGCCAGCAGCTTACTGAAGGGGGACTACGAGCAGTACTTC. This gives the protein CASSLLKGDYEQYF.

The chain is built from TRBV11-3 and TRBJ1-1, with D tentatively TRBD1 (5 bases). Looked up from germline, CDR1 is SGHNT and CDR2 is YENEEA. V lost 1 base and J lost 2, with 11 bases in between. This CDR3 region has 15 residues. As DNA, the CDR3 is TGTGCCAGCAGCTTAGGCGGGACGACCAACACTGAAGCTTTCTTT. Translating it yields CASSLGGTTNTEAFF.

The chain carries TRBV12-3 or TRBV12-4 and TRBJ2-7, with a weak D call TRBD1 (8 bases). V was trimmed by 6 bases and J by 4 bases, leaving 10 bases between them. The CDR3 has 12 residues. This CDR3 is CASRQGGYEQYF. The CDR3 DNA reads as TGTGCCAGCAGACAGGGGGGGTACGAGCAGTACTTC.

This sequence joins TRBV5-5 and TRBJ1-6; D is unresolved. Trimming stripped 3 bases from V and 5 bases from J, with 9 bases between. Germline V gives CDR1 SGHKS, CDR2 YYEKEE (reference sequence). The CDR3 has 14 residues. CDR3: CASSSDTDNSPLHF. As DNA, the CDR3 is TGTGCCAGCAGCTCCGACACCGATAATTCACCCCTCCACTTT.

The chain recombines TRBV29-1 with TRBJ1-2, with 7 positions matching TRBD1. The CDR3 spans 16 residues. Germline lookup yields CDR1 SQVTM and CDR2 ANQGSEA. V lost 1 base to trimming and J lost 8 bases; unmatched junction nucleotides: 16. DNA of the CDR3: TGCAGCGTTGAAGGGCCTTTTAGACAGGGACGTCGAGGCTACACCTTC. It codes for CSVEGPFRQGRRGYTF.

The sample holds one count of this clone. The chain uses TRBV19 and TRBJ2-2; TRBD1 agrees at 7 bases. In germline, CDR1 is LNHDA, CDR2 SQIVND (reference sequence). CDR3 length: 17 residues. V shed 0 bases, J shed 1 base, and the junction held 5 bases outside the gene matches. CDR3 nucleotides: TGTGCCAGTAGTATAGATTCGGCAGGGGGGAACACCGGGGAGCTGTTTTTT. As protein: CASSIDSAGGNTGELFF.

This chain joins TRBV9 and TRBJ2-3; no firm D call. V lost 2 bases, J lost 10 bases, and 26 bases lay in between. The CDR3 extends over 17 amino acids. Germline V CDR1 and CDR2: SGDLS, YYNGEE. The CDR3 protein is CASSVLLWARPEQPQYF. DNA of the CDR3: TGTGCCAGCAGCGTCCTTTTGTGGGCTCGCCCCGAGCAGCCGCAGTATTTT.

This chain uses TRBV3-1 (or the pseudogene TRBV3-2) with TRBJ1-6; 9 bases match TRBD1. From germline, CDR1 is LGHDT and CDR2 YNNKEL (reference sequence). V dropped 1 base and J dropped 11; count of bases not matched to a gene: 6. The CDR3 spans 15 residues. The CDR3 protein is CASSQGTGDGTPLHF. CDR3 nucleotide sequence: TGTGCCAGCAGCCAAGGGACAGGGGACGGGACACCCCTCCACTTT.

The chain joins TRBV19 to TRBJ2-7; D is perhaps TRBD2 (6 bases). The V end was cut by 3 bases, the J end by 1 base, with 13 bases between. The CDR3 contains 15 residues. The germline CDR1 and CDR2 sequences are LNHDA and SQIVND (reference sequence). The chain's CDR3 is CASSMRRGGSYEQYF. CDR3 DNA sequence: TGTGCCAGTAGTATGCGCCGTGGAGGGTCCTACGAGCAGTACTTC.

The chain couples TRBV11-2 to TRBJ2-7, with a tentative D call TRBD1 (6 bases). Germline V gives CDR1 SGHAT, CDR2 FQNNGV. CDR3 length: 16 residues. V lost 4 bases to trimming and J lost 4 bases, with 20 bases between them. CDR3 sequence reads: CASSSRTDPHKYEQYF. The CDR3, as DNA: TGTGCCAGCAGCTCCAGGACAGACCCCCATAAATACGAGCAGTACTTC.

This chain joins TRBV11-3 and TRBJ1-6, with D perhaps TRBD1 (6 bases). The CDR3 loop spans 13 amino acids. Germline V gives CDR1 SGHNT, CDR2 YENEEA. Trimming cost V 0 bases and J 10 bases, with 7 bases left between them. The CDR3 nucleotides read TGTGCCAGCAGCTTAGAACAGGGCTCACCCCTCCACTTT. Translated, it gives CASSLEQGSPLHF.

V is TRBV13 and J is TRBJ1-1; D remains unclear. Germline CDR1 and CDR2: PRHDT and FYEKMQ (reference sequence). The V end lost 4 bases, the J end lost 11 bases, and 20 bases lay between the germline ends. The CDR3 extends over 14 amino acids. CDR3 in DNA: TGTGCCAGCAGCTCAAACTATCAGCCCCCTGGGGCTTTCTTT. It translates to CASSSNYQPPGAFF.

The chain is built from TRBV3-1 (or the pseudogene TRBV3-2) and TRBJ2-6; D unresolved. The V gene's germline CDR1 is LGHDT and CDR2 YNNKEL (reference sequence). V was pared by 4 bases and J by 0 bases, with 7 bases between. This CDR3 has 15 residues. CDR3 nucleotides: TGTGCCAGCAGCCCTCGTCGCTCTGGGGCCAACGTCCTGACTTTC. Residues: CASSPRRSGANVLTF.

This chain links TRBV29-1 with TRBJ2-1; 9 bases match TRBD2. Trimming took 2 bases from V and 0 from J; bases not matched to a gene: 17. The CDR3 has 20 amino acids. The germline V gene encodes CDR1 SQVTM and CDR2 ANQGSEA. The CDR3 sequence: CSVENPRDLYSGGSYNEQFF. The CDR3 nucleotides are TGCAGCGTTGAAAACCCCAGGGACCTCTATAGCGGGGGCTCCTACAATGAGCAGTTCTTC.

This chain connects TRBV29-1 to TRBJ2-7; 7 bases match TRBD1. J was trimmed by 4 bases and V by 1 base; bases with no gene match: 10. CDR3 length: 15 residues. Germline CDR1 and CDR2: SQVTM and ANQGSEA. The CDR3 loop reads CSVEGLVGTAYEQYF. The DNA of the CDR3 is TGCAGCGTTGAAGGCCTGGTGGGGACAGCTTACGAGCAGTACTTC.

This chain uses TRBV5-4 with TRBJ2-5; 8 bases fit TRBD2. Per the germline V gene, CDR1 is SGHNT and CDR2 is YYREEE (reference sequence). This CDR3 is built from 15 residues. V shed 6 bases and J 2 bases; nucleotides not matched to a gene: 9. This chain's CDR3 is CASTLGRGGQETQYF. DNA of the CDR3: TGTGCCAGCACCCTCGGGAGGGGGGGACAAGAGACCCAGTACTTC.

The chain couples TRBV11-2 to TRBJ2-5; D is ambiguous. Germline CDR1 is SGHAT and CDR2 is FQNNGV. The V gene lost 5 bases and the J gene lost 5 bases, with 12 bases spanning the gap. The CDR3 runs 13 residues. CDR3 in amino acids: CASSPHLRETQYF. The CDR3 nucleotides read TGTGCCAGCAGCCCCCACTTGCGGGAGACCCAGTACTTC.

The chain combines TRBV6-4 with TRBJ1-2, with D possibly being TRBD1 (5 bases). Deletions cut 6 bases from V and 8 bases from J, with 25 bases between. Looked up from germline, CDR1 is MRHNA and CDR2 is SNTAGT. CDR3 length equals 16 residues. The CDR3 protein is CASRLNLRVVAGGYTF. The CDR3 DNA is TGTGCCAGCAGATTGAACCTCAGGGTCGTGGCTGGGGGCTACACCTTC.

The chain carries TRBV24-1 and TRBJ2-3, with unresolved D. This CDR3 has 13 residues. Trimming cost V 2 bases and J 5 bases, with 7 bases left between them. Germline CDR1 is KGHDR and CDR2 is SFDVKD. The CDR3 protein is CATSDSTLDTQYF. Here the CDR3 DNA reads TGTGCCACCAGTGATTCTACCCTAGATACGCAGTATTTT.

This rearrangement joins TRBV7-8 to TRBJ2-5; D might be TRBD1 (7 bases). Trimming removed 5 bases from V and 5 bases from J, with 21 bases in between. From germline, CDR1 is SGHVS and CDR2 FQNEAQ. The CDR3 runs 16 residues. For the CDR3, the DNA is TGTGCCAGCAGCCCCCTCAGGGGGGCCGCTTGGGAGACCCAGTACTTC. Its protein is CASSPLRGAAWETQYF.

V and J are TRBV7-6 and TRBJ1-6; D ambiguous. The V end was cut by 5 bases, the J end by 6 bases, with 14 bases between. Per germline, CDR1 SGHVS and CDR2 FNYEAQ. The CDR3 is 15 residues long. The CDR3 is CASSPGGFGNSPLHF. The CDR3 DNA sequence: TGTGCCAGCAGCCCCGGAGGGTTTGGTAATTCACCCCTCCACTTT.